The text below deals with one T cell receptor beta chain. The antigen is unknown. Using unique molecular identifiers, the investigators prepared the TCRbeta library. A single record per CDR3 protein comes from TCRdb applying MiXCR to the PCR reads. The sample contains 540,000 or so distinct CDR3 sequences, 23% of which appear only once. CDR1 MDHEN and CDR2 SYDVKM come from the germline V gene. This CDR3 region has 12 residues. The V end was cut by 5 bases, the J end by 9 bases, with 11 bases between. This specimen comes from a study of T-cell reconstitution after alpha-beta-depleted transplantation in children. Study results and limitations: Newly produced T cells mostly accounted for T-cell counts and diversity one year post-transplant.

The origin of this receptor is a boy in the first two years of life who had a stem cell transplant for acute myeloid leukemia, so the T cells may come from the graft donor. V gene TRBV28 combines with J gene TRBJ2-1, with D tentatively TRBD1 (6 bases). This material consisted of PBMCs, mostly from graft donor cells, taken 360 days after TCRalphabeta/CD19-depleted stem cell transplant. The CDR3: CASSQGWSEQFF. The CDR3 DNA is TGTGCCAGCAGTCAGGGGTGGAGTGAGCAGTTCTTC.